The 22 T cell receptor beta chains listed next were all sequenced from one sample in a study of blood T cell repertoires in COVID-19. Using immunoSEQ multiplex PCR, the repertoire was profiled, and TCRdb retains in-frame clones only, with some absent. In the table there are a few hundred thousand clones, about 92% of which are singletons. The sequenced sample was PBMCs or T cells enriched from blood (not recorded which). The receptors here all came from a man between 18 and 29 years old who had recovered from COVID-19.

The rearrangement links TRBV10-3 to TRBJ2-7, with D maybe TRBD1 (6 bases). This CDR3 has 13 residues. The ends were cut back, 10 bases at V and 1 base at J, with 14 bases in the middle. The germline V gene encodes CDR1 ENHRY and CDR2 SYGVKD. The CDR3, as DNA: TGTGCCACAGCCCAGGGGCCTTCCTACGAGCAGTACTTC. Translation: CATAQGPSYEQYF.

This clone came up once. The rearrangement joins TRBV7-9 to TRBJ2-2, with 8 bases fitting TRBD2. V was clipped by 2 bases and J by 4 bases; unmatched bases: 6. The CDR3 is 16 residues long. Germline loops: CDR1 SEHNR, CDR2 FQNEAQ (reference sequence). This chain's CDR3 is CASSLPAGGITGELFF. CDR3 nucleotide sequence: TGTGCCAGCAGCTTACCCGCGGGAGGTATCACCGGGGAGCTGTTTTTT.

The CDR3 sequence: CASTDQGQGQPQHF. CDR3 nucleotide sequence: TGTGCCAGCACCGATCAGGGCCAGGGTCAGCCCCAGCATTTT. V is TRBV6-6 and J is TRBJ1-5, with D possibly matching TRBD1 (5 bases). The CDR3 length is 14 residues. CDR1 is MNHNY and CDR2 is SVGAGI in the germline V gene (reference sequence). Trimming pared 7 bases from V and 6 bases from J, leaving 16 bases between.

The chain couples TRBV28 to TRBJ1-2; D perhaps matches TRBD1 (6 bases). V lost 6 bases and J 4 bases, leaving 12 bases between the germline ends. This CDR3 is 13 amino acids long. From germline, CDR1 is MDHEN and CDR2 SYDVKM. Here the CDR3 reads CASSRQDFYGYTF. CDR3 sequence (DNA): TGTGCCAGCAGCCGACAGGACTTCTATGGCTACACCTTC.

This chain connects TRBV4-1 to TRBJ2-5; D remains ambiguous. Germline V lookup: CDR1 MGHRA, CDR2 YSYEKL. V dropped 1 base and J dropped 5 bases, with 14 bases sitting between them. The CDR3 loop spans 15 amino acids. CDR3 in amino acids: CASSQGNLFGETQYF. The DNA for the CDR3 is TGCGCCAGCAGCCAAGGGAATCTCTTCGGGGAGACCCAGTACTTC.

The chain recombines TRBV3-1 (or the pseudogene TRBV3-2) with TRBJ1-4; D is perhaps TRBD1 (6 bases). Trimming removed 4 bases at V and 5 bases at J, with 11 bases between. The germline CDR1 and CDR2 sequences are LGHDT and YNNKEL (reference sequence). The CDR3 has 14 amino acids. The CDR3 is CASSLRGVNEKLFF. The CDR3 DNA reads as TGTGCCAGCAGCCTCAGGGGTGTAAATGAAAAACTGTTTTTT.

The chain uses TRBV25-1 and TRBJ2-7; 10 nucleotides agree with TRBD2. J lost 5 bases, V lost 3 bases, and 10 bases had no gene match. The CDR3 spans 16 residues. From germline, CDR1 is MGHDK and CDR2 SYGVNS. The CDR3: CASSDSFSGRRNEQYF. In DNA, the CDR3 is TGTGCCAGCAGTGATTCTTTTAGCGGGAGGAGGAACGAGCAGTACTTC.

CDR3 nucleotides: TGTGCCAGCAGCTTATATCTGGGAAACACCATATATTTT. Translating it yields CASSLYLGNTIYF. This chain uses TRBV13 with TRBJ1-3; D ambiguous. CDR1 PRHDT and CDR2 FYEKMQ come from the germline V gene (reference sequence). V lost 2 bases and J lost 4, with 6 bases in between. This CDR3 spans 13 amino acids.

As to this clone: Other nucleotide sequences in the sample specify the same CDR3. This chain links TRBV18 with TRBJ2-3; 8 positions agree with TRBD2. The CDR3 runs to 15 residues. After removal of 3 bases from V and 0 bases from J, the junction contained 2 bases not matched to a gene. Germline-derived CDR1 and CDR2 are KGHSH and LQKENI. The CDR3 nucleotides are TGTGCCAGCTCACCTACGGGGGGGAGCACAGATACGCAGTATTTT. Its translation: CASSPTGGSTDTQYF.

The chain is built from TRBV9 and TRBJ1-2; D gene uncertain. Germline V gene data show CDR1 as SGDLS and CDR2 as YYNGEE. V was shortened by 0 bases and J by 4 bases, with 16 bases between the two germline ends. CDR3 length: 16 residues. Here the CDR3 reads CASSVGGPQKSYGYTF. The CDR3 DNA sequence: TGTGCCAGCAGCGTAGGCGGGCCCCAAAAAAGCTATGGCTACACCTTC.

V usage is TRBV15 and J usage is TRBJ2-1; 7 bases align to TRBD2. This CDR3 spans 16 amino acids. CDR1 and CDR2 (germline): LNHNV, YYDKDF (reference sequence). J lost 2 bases, V lost 0 bases, and 4 bases had no gene match. The CDR3 loop is CATSREGRETYNEQFF. The DNA of the CDR3 is TGTGCCACCAGCAGAGAAGGGCGGGAGACCTACAATGAGCAGTTCTTC.

Points on this clone: A read error may produce the germline difference seen at one junction end. The chain combines TRBV28 with TRBJ2-2; D is perhaps TRBD2 (6 bases). Germline assignment: CDR1 MDHEN and CDR2 SYDVKM. CDR3 length: 16 residues. CDR3 amino acids: CASSLRIRENTGELFF. As DNA, the CDR3 is TGTGCCAGCAGTTTAAGAATCCGGGAGAACACAGGGGAGCTGTTTTTT.

CDR3 loop: CASSIRVNSPLHF. The DNA for the CDR3 is TGTGCCAGTAGTATAAGAGTAAATTCACCCCTCCACTTT. V usage is TRBV19 and J usage is TRBJ1-6; the D is unclear. The CDR3 contains 13 residues. In germline, CDR1 is LNHDA, CDR2 SQIVND (reference sequence). V lost 2 bases, J lost 7 bases, and 6 bases lay in between.

The V and J genes are TRBV12-3 or TRBV12-4 and TRBJ1-2; D is possibly TRBD1 (6 bases). V lost 6 bases and J 4 bases, leaving 9 bases between the germline ends. The CDR3 covers 12 residues. In nucleotides, the CDR3 is TGTGCCAGCAGCCGGGACACCTATGGCTACACCTTC. It is translated as CASSRDTYGYTF.

The rearrangement links TRBV30 to TRBJ1-2; TRBD1 matches at 7 bases. Per the germline V gene, CDR1 is GTSNPN and CDR2 is SVGIG (reference sequence). The length of the CDR3 is 14 residues. V lost 1 base to trimming and J lost 5 bases; unmatched junction nucleotides: 7. CDR3 loop: CAWSEGTEIYGYTF. CDR3 nucleotide sequence: TGTGCCTGGAGTGAGGGGACAGAAATATATGGCTACACCTTC.

The chain uses TRBV3-1 (or the pseudogene TRBV3-2) and TRBJ2-3, with D perhaps TRBD2 (6 bases). The V end was cut by 6 bases, the J end by 5 bases, with 15 bases between. This CDR3 region has 14 residues. CDR1 and CDR2 from the germline V gene are LGHDT and YNNKEL (reference sequence). The CDR3 loop is CASRGGGGVDTQYF. The CDR3 DNA is TGTGCCAGCAGGGGGGGAGGAGGAGTAGATACGCAGTATTTT.

V gene TRBV5-1 combines with J gene TRBJ2-7; TRBD2 agrees at 14 bases. The germline gives CDR1 SGHRS, CDR2 YFSETQ. The length of the CDR3 is 15 residues. J lost 3 bases, V lost 4 bases, and 3 bases had no gene match. In nucleotides, the CDR3 is TGCGCCAGCAGCCCGGGACTAGCGGGGGTCTACGAGCAGTACTTC. It yields the protein CASSPGLAGVYEQYF.

This clone was counted a single time. The CDR3, as DNA: TGTGCCAGCAGCCGTACAAGGGAGAGCTCCTACAATGAGCAGTTCTTC. This encodes CASSRTRESSYNEQFF. The chain uses TRBV4-2 and TRBJ2-1; possible D gene TRBD2, 5 bases. V lost 4 bases and J 0 bases, leaving 13 bases between the germline ends. CDR1 LGHNA and CDR2 YNFKEQ come from the germline V gene. The CDR3 consists of 16 residues.

J is TRBJ1-5 and V is TRBV27; weak D call: TRBD1 (5 bases). This CDR3 is 13 amino acids long. Germline CDR1 MNHEY, CDR2 SMNVEV (reference sequence). V was shortened by 3 bases and J by 3 bases, with 6 bases between the two germline ends. The CDR3 DNA is TGTGCCAGCAGTTTGGGGCTCAATCAGCCCCAGCATTTT. Translated: CASSLGLNQPQHF.

The gene calls are TRBV25-1 and TRBJ2-4; the D gene is possibly TRBD2 (5 bases). The V gene lost 8 bases and the J gene lost 5 bases, with 16 bases spanning the gap. The CDR3 runs to 14 residues. CDR1 and CDR2 (germline): MGHDK, SYGVNS. This CDR3 reads CASGTGVFENIQYF. CDR3 coding DNA: TGTGCCAGCGGAACCGGGGTATTTGAAAACATTCAGTACTTC.

The CDR3 nucleotides are TGCGCCAGCAGTGACTCGGGACAGCCTTGGACCCAGTACTTC. The encoded protein is CASSDSGQPWTQYF. This chain uses TRBV10-1 with TRBJ2-5; 7 positions agree with TRBD1. V lost 3 bases, J lost 7 bases, and 8 bases stayed unmatched. Germline V CDR1 and CDR2: WNHNN, SYGVQD (reference sequence). This CDR3 is built from 14 residues.

This rearrangement joins TRBV7-8 to TRBJ1-5, with TRBD1 matching over 10 bases. The V and J ends lost 5 bases and 4 bases, in that order; junction bases with no gene match: 11. The CDR3 runs 17 residues. The germline gives CDR1 SGHVS, CDR2 FQNEAQ. The CDR3 loop is CASSEGPGQGINQPQHF. In nucleotides, the CDR3 is TGTGCCAGCAGCGAGGGGCCGGGACAGGGGATTAATCAGCCCCAGCATTTT.